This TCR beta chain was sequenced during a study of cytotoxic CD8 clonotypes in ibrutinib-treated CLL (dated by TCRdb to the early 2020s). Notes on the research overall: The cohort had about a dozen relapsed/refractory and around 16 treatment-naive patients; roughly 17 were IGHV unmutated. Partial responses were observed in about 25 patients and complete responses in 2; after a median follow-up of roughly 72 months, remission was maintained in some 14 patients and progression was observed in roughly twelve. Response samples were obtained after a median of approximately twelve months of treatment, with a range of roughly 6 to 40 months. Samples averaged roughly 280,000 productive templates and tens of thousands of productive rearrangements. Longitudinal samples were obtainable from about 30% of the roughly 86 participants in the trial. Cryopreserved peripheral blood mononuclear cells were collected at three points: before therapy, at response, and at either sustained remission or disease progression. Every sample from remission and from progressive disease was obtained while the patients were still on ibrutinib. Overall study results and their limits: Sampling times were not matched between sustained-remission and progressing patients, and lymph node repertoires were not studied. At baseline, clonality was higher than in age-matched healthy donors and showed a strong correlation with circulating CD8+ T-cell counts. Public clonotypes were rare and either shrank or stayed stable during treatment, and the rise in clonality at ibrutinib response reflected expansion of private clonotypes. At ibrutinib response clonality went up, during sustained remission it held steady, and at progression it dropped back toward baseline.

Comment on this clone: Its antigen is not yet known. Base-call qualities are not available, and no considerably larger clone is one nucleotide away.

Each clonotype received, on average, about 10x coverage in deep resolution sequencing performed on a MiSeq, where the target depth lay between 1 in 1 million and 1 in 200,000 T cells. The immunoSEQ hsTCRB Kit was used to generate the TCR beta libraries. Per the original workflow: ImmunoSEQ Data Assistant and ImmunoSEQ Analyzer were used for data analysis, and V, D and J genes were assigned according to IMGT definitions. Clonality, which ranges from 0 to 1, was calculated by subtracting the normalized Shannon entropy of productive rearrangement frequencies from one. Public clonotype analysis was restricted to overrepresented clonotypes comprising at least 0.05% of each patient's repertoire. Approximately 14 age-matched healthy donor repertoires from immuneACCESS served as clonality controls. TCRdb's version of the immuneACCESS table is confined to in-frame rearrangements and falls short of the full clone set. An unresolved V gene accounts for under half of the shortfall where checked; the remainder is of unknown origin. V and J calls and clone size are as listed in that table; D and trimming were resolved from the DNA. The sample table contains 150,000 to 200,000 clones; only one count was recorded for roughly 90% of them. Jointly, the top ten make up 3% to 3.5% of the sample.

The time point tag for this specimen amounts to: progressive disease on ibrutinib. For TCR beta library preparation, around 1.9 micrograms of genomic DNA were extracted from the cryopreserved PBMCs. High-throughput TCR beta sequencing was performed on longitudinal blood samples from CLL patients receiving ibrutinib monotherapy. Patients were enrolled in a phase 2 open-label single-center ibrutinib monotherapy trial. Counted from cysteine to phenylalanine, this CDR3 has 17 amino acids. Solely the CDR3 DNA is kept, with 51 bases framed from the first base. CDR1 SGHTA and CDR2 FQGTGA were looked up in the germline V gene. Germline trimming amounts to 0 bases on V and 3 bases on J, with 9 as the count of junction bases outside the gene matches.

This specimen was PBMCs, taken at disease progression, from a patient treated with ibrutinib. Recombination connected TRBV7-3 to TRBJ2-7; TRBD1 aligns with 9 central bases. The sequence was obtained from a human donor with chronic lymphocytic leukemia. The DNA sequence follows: TGTGCCAGCAGCTTAACGGTCTGCAAGGGACAGGGCTACGAGCAGTACTTC. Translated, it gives CASSLTVCKGQGYEQYF.